This TCR beta chain was sequenced for a study of shared clonotypes between healthy human individuals (dated by TCRdb to the early 2020s). Turning to the overall study: The cohort comprised two women and a few men aged 18 to 49 years. Libraries were prepared and TCR repertoires were sequenced by different laboratories using diverse techniques, in order to increase sequencing depth and limit assay-specific biases. Between about 0.94 and 8.9 billion PBMCs per donor were obtained by leukapheresis. For each donor, CD4 naive and CD4 memory were each given three plates, CD8 naive was given two plates, and CD8 memory was given one plate. To estimate repertoire size and how much clonotypes are shared between individuals, the study performed deep sequencing of blood TCR repertoires from 4 to 6 healthy adults.

From the cysteine up to the phenylalanine, the CDR3 has a length of 15 residues. Left in the record is the CDR3 DNA by itself, 45 bases read in frame from the first base. The germline V gene specifies SGHVS as CDR1 and FNYEAQ as CDR2. V and J lose 5 bases and 1 base, and a span of 15 bases separates them. On this clone: The antigen this receptor binds is unknown. No much larger clone exists at a distance of one base, and base qualities are not known.

General findings and caveats noted by the study authors: Naive subsets generally had larger estimated clonotype richness than memory subsets. Pairwise subsampling led to the expectation that sequencing depth would affect the degree of clonotype sharing among donors. When a handful of donors were compared, the shared fraction of clonotypes was around 5% for naive CD4, around 3.5% for naive CD8, about 2.4% for memory CD4, and 0.4% for memory CD8. Sampling was limited to blood, and TCR repertoires in tissue likely differ from TCR repertoires in blood. Higher generation probabilities were observed for clonotypes shared by all four sorted-subset donors than for non-shared clonotypes. Rarefaction of sorted-subset datasets indicated incomplete sequencing despite the large sequencing depth. Because the study included only a small number of donors, the genetic and exposure-history diversity represented was limited.

TCR CDR3 regions were amplified from genomic DNA by multiplex PCR using the deep immunoSEQ assay. For each cell subset, the extracted genomic DNA was distributed evenly across all wells of several immunoSEQ 96-well plates, and each plate served as one replicate. For sorted subsets, approximately 0.2 ug of genomic DNA, equivalent to roughly 30,000 T cell genomes, went into each replicate PCR. The purified libraries were quantified using a Qubit 3.0 fluorometer, sized with a Bioanalyzer 2100, and then quantified again using the KAPA Library Quantification kit. Every immunoSEQ 96-well plate was sequenced on a separate single-read 150-cycle Illumina NextSeq 550 flow cell. In the original analysis: Because the immunoSEQ output held only junctional sequences and lacked quality scores, the filtering could not match the filtering applied to full-length reads. To assign V/J genes and CDR3, sequences were annotated using PyIR, a Python wrapper for IgBLAST v1.9, with IMGT germline references. Reads were filtered out if the reads had weak V/J assignments (E-value above 1e-6), no CDR3, stop codons, out-of-frame junctions, or ambiguous translated residues. V3J clonotypes were defined as sequences sharing the same inferred V gene, J gene, and CDR3 amino acid sequence. The percentage overlap between two repertoires was calculated by dividing the number of shared unique clonotypes by the size of the smaller repertoire. Repertoire richness was assessed with RTK rarefaction, the Chao1 estimator, and Recon v2.1 estimates of unobserved clonotypes. Generation probabilities for all TCRbeta clonotypes obtained by the gDNA method from several donors were computed using OLGA. As stored in TCRdb, this immuneACCESS dataset retains in-frame rearrangements with V and J assigned. A fraction of the clones does not appear; measured against another copy, unresolved V genes explain less than half of the discrepancy, and the remainder lacks a known reason. V, J and clone size were drawn from that table, and D and trimming were deduced from the DNA. Across this sample there are more than 1 million clones, with more than 75% seen only once. The ten largest clones represent approximately 0.52% of the sample.

Donors were healthy HIV-negative adults with no recently reported acute infections or vaccinations. Every donor was a Caucasian adult living in Nashville, Tennessee, USA. CD4+ T cells were enriched by magnetic negative selection; naive cells were then positively selected on CD45RA, and the negative fraction formed the memory subset. After blood collection by leukapheresis, PBMCs were isolated using Ficoll-Histopaque density gradient centrifugation and then cryopreserved in the vapor phase of liquid nitrogen. Analytical flow cytometry was used to check the purity and quantity of every magnetically sorted T cell population. Genomic DNA was isolated from each sorted fraction and quantified by UV absorbance on a Nanodrop 2000c.

The sequencing input was memory CD4+ T cells from PBMCs. This sample's cell subset or site label indicates: CD45RA-negative fraction. The sequence was obtained from a man aged 18 to 30 in good health. Some clones in this sample may be carry-over from other donors' samples. The chain couples TRBV7-6 to TRBJ2-7, with TRBD1 tentatively as D gene (5 bases match). The CDR3: CASSPTEAQSYEQYF. The DNA sequence is TGTGCCAGCAGCCCGACAGAGGCCCAATCCTACGAGCAGTACTTC.